This T cell receptor (beta chain) was documented in a study of cytomegalovirus exposure and HLA in healthy donors. Amplification used 60 Vbeta primers and 13 Jbeta primers. Measured with immunoSEQ multiplex PCR; TCRdb has only the in-frame clones, and not every one. The sample yields about 200,000 clones, more than 70% seen once. General study points: Later findings reportedly placed an Asian-associated ancestry cluster below the roughly 730-donor mean for N-insertions. In vitro confirmation showed a few CMV-associated chains to be CMV antigen specific. Earlier results showed most TCR beta V segments being productive about 87% or about 30% of the time.

Germline assignment: CDR1 SGHDN and CDR2 FVKESK. The CDR3 consists of 13 residues. V lost 4 bases to trimming and J lost 9 bases, with 15 bases between them. Notes on this clone: Its cognate antigen is unknown.

The chain recombines TRBV14 with TRBJ1-2, with unresolved D. The sequence came from a woman aged 40 to 50 in good health and CMV-seronegative. The sample consisted of PBMCs. CDR3 sequence: CASSPNLIFRYTF. The CDR3 bases are TGTGCCAGCAGCCCCAACTTAATATTTCGCTACACCTTC.